This TCR beta chain appears in the sequencing data of a study of spatial heterogeneity in lung cancer. Overall study: The correlation between TCR transcript counts in tumor regions and a T cell module score from matched bulk RNA-seq was strong. The average count in raw reads for each unique TCR and UMI combination exceeded eight appearances.

Regarding the study as a whole: Counts that tracked tumor mutation counts were those of expanded intratumoral alpha and beta TCRs.

This clonotype was detected many times. The antigen is unknown. Within a library made for alpha chains, this beta chain is off target, and its count is uninformative. Time point denoted: sample taken at primary tumor resection. The donor group consisted of roughly 70 patients who had untreated, early-stage non-small cell lung cancer. Whole RNA was taken from tumor, nontumor lung or frozen PBMC; it was then sequenced unsorted. CDR1 is SGHRS, CDR2 YFSETQ, per germline. Deletions cut 1 base from V and 1 base from J, with 5 bases between. The CDR3 length is 13 residues. Each CDR3 protein is one row after TCRdb ran MiXCR on the 5' RACE reads. The sample shows 5,600 or so distinct CDR3 sequences, around 5% of them seen only once.

This sequence joins TRBV5-1 and TRBJ1-1; D remains ambiguous. This receptor was obtained from a male donor with early-stage non-small cell lung cancer. The sequences come from lung tumor tissue, collected at surgery. The CDR3 is CASSLNQNTEAFF. The DNA of the CDR3 is TGCGCCAGCAGCTTGAATCAGAACACTGAAGCTTTCTTT.